A selection of T cell receptor beta chains follows, all from one sample in a study of vaccination and CD4 T cells after COVID-19. Their specific antigens are unknown. MiXCR was run by TCRdb on the PCR reads, yielding one entry per CDR3 protein. Here the sample spans some 9,600 distinct CDR3 sequences, approximately 67% being singletons. The specimen sequenced was CD4+ T cells from blood, cultured in vitro. These receptors were collected from a human donor who had recovered from COVID-19. The CDR3 runs from the conserved cysteine through the conserved F or W. Fields, in order: J gene, clone size, D gene, V gene, CDR3 DNA, CDR3 protein. D genes are given only for firm matches. Not all rows give a size; the values are once, few, many and, for expanded clones, a class.

>TRBJ1-1|-|-|TRBV6-1
TGTGCCAGCAGCCCTGAGATGAACACTGAAGCTTTCTTT
CASSPEMNTEAFF
>TRBJ1-2|-|-|TRBV2
TGTGCCAGCAGACCTACTAACCTGGACAGCTATGGCTACACCTTC
CASRPTNLDSYGYTF
>TRBJ2-2|-|TRBD2|TRBV7-9
TGTGCCAGCTCTACTAGCGGGAGGGGGAACACCGGGGAGCTGTTTTTT
CASSTSGRGNTGELFF
>TRBJ1-4|-|TRBD1|TRBV20-1
TGCAGTGCTAGGGCAGGGGGTGAAAAACTGTTTTTT
CSARAGGEKLFF
>TRBJ2-7|once|-|TRBV7-7
TGTGCCAGCAGCCCCGGTCGCAGCTCCTACGAGCAGTACTTC
CASSPGRSSYEQYF
>TRBJ2-7|-|TRBD2|TRBV20-1
TGCAGTGCTAGAGATCCCCTGACTAGCGGGAGCCTTTACGAGCAGTACTTC
CSARDPLTSGSLYEQYF
>TRBJ2-1|-|TRBD1|TRBV7-6
TGTGCCAGCAGCTTAGACAGGGGGCATGCCGCTGAGCAGTTCTTC
CASSLDRGHAAEQFF
>TRBJ2-7|-|-|TRBV28
TGTGCCAGCAGTTTTTTCAGAAACAGCTCCTACGAGCAGTACTTC
CASSFFRNSSYEQYF
>TRBJ1-6|-|-|TRBV9
TGTGCCAGCAGCGTAGAGGGTGGTAATTCACCCCTCCACTTT
CASSVEGGNSPLHF
>TRBJ1-1|-|-|TRBV5-8
TGTGCCAGCAGCCTTGATGACCGAGACACTGAAGCTTTCTTT
CASSLDDRDTEAFF
>TRBJ2-1|-|TRBD2|TRBV7-9
TGTGCCAGCAGCCCCATTGAGGGAGGGAATTTCAATGAGCAGTTCTTC
CASSPIEGGNFNEQFF
>TRBJ1-5|-|-|TRBV7-2
TGTGCCAGCAGCACCCACTGGATGGCTCATCAGCCCCAGCATTTT
CASSTHWMAHQPQHF
>TRBJ1-1|-|TRBD1|TRBV12-3/TRBV12-4
TGTGCCAGCAGACCACGGACAGGGCCCACTGAAGCTTTCTTT
CASRPRTGPTEAFF
>TRBJ1-5|-|-|TRBV20-1
TGCAGTGCTATAGGGGACCGCCAGCCCCAGCATTTT
CSAIGDRQPQHF
>TRBJ2-3|-|-|TRBV12-3/TRBV12-4
TGTGCCAGCAGTTTCTCCCTCGGGACCCACACAGATACGCAGTATTTT
CASSFSLGTHTDTQYF
>TRBJ2-1|-|TRBD2|TRBV20-1
TGCAGTGCTAGAGGGGACTACAGCCTCAATGAGCAGTTCTTC
CSARGDYSLNEQFF
>TRBJ1-2|few|-|TRBV30
TGTGCCTGGAGCTCCCAGGGACTCAATGGCAACTTAGACTATGGCTACACCTTC
CAWSSQGLNGNLDYGYTF
>TRBJ1-2|few|TRBD1|TRBV6-1
TGTGCCAGCAGCCGGGGACAGGGAAACTATGGCTACACCTTC
CASSRGQGNYGYTF
>TRBJ1-3|few|-|TRBV20-1
TGCAGTGCTAGAGATCCGGGGCTTTCTGGAAACACCATATATTTT
CSARDPGLSGNTIYF
>TRBJ1-1|once|-|TRBV18
TGTGCCAGCTCACCCGAACAGTCGAACACTGAAGCTTTCTTT
CASSPEQSNTEAFF
>TRBJ1-2|few|-|TRBV25-1
TGTGCCAGCAGTGAATCACGATTAGGGGGCTACACCTTC
CASSESRLGGYTF
>TRBJ1-4|few|-|TRBV20-1
TGCAGTGCTAGTGAACAAAGGCGTGGGGAAAAACTGTTTTTT
CSASEQRRGEKLFF
>TRBJ2-5|-|-|TRBV28
TGTGCCAGCAGCCTGCGGAAGGAGACCCAGTACTTC
CASSLRKETQYF
>TRBJ2-7|-|TRBD2|TRBV6-1
TGTGCCAGCAGGTCGGGGGGTGGGCCCCTCTACGAGCAGTACTTC
CASRSGGGPLYEQYF
>TRBJ1-2|-|TRBD1|TRBV12-3/TRBV12-4
TGTGCCAGCAGTTTGTCAGGGGGCCGTCGAGGCTACACCTTC
CASSLSGGRRGYTF
>TRBJ1-5|-|-|TRBV6-2/TRBV6-3
TGTGCCAGCAGTTACTCGAATCCGGGGCCTGATAGCAATCAGCCCCAGCATTTT
CASSYSNPGPDSNQPQHF
>TRBJ2-2|-|-|TRBV7-3
TGTGCCAGCAGCTCTGGGGGCCGCACCGGGGAGCTGTTTTTT
CASSSGGRTGELFF
>TRBJ2-7|-|-|TRBV6-1
TGTGCCAGCAGTCCGACGGTCTCCTACGAGCAGTACTTC
CASSPTVSYEQYF
>TRBJ2-1|-|TRBD2|TRBV19
TGTGCCAGTAGTATAGCTTTGGCGGGGGGGCGCGGGTGGGAGCAGTTCTTC
CASSIALAGGRGWEQFF
>TRBJ1-2|-|-|TRBV27
TGTGCCAGCAGTTCCGACCGGGGGGCTGGCTACACCTTC
CASSSDRGAGYTF
>TRBJ2-7|-|TRBD2|TRBV15
TGTGCCACCAGCAAGGGACTAGCGGTATACGAGCAGTACTTC
CATSKGLAVYEQYF
>TRBJ2-3|-|TRBD2|TRBV19
TGTGCCACCGCCGCTGCGGGGGGCCGCACAGATACGCAGTATTTT
CATAAAGGRTDTQYF
>TRBJ2-5|-|-|TRBV7-2
TGTGCCAGCAGCTCGCAGGGAGAGACCCAGTACTTC
CASSSQGETQYF
>TRBJ2-1|-|-|TRBV6-1
TGTGCCAGCCGCCCGGGCCTCTACAATGAGCAGTTCTTC
CASRPGLYNEQFF
>TRBJ1-2|few|-|TRBV7-2
TGTGCCAGCAGCCCAGGGCGGGACGTGGGCGGCTACACCTTC
CASSPGRDVGGYTF
>TRBJ2-5|-|TRBD2|TRBV10-3
TGTGCCACCCATCGCGGGGGGGGGATGGGAGAGACCCAGTACTTC
CATHRGGGMGETQYF
>TRBJ2-7|-|-|TRBV7-2
TGTGCCAGCAGCAACGTAGCGACCCTCCTCTCCTACGAGCAGTACTTC
CASSNVATLLSYEQYF
>TRBJ1-2|few|-|TRBV15
TGTGCCACCAGCCCCGACAGGCCAAAGGGAGGCTACACCTTC
CATSPDRPKGGYTF
>TRBJ2-5|-|TRBD2|TRBV2
TGTGCCAGCAGCCAGTTACTAGCGGGAGAGACCCAGTACTTC
CASSQLLAGETQYF
>TRBJ1-3|-|TRBD1|TRBV20-1
TGCAGTGCCCAAGGACAGGGAGGAAACACCATATATTTT
CSAQGQGGNTIYF
>TRBJ1-2|few|-|TRBV7-9
TGTGCCAGCAGCTCAGGACGGAACTATGGCTACACCTTC
CASSSGRNYGYTF
>TRBJ2-2|-|-|TRBV12-3/TRBV12-4
TGTGCCAGCAGTTTGACGGAGACGAACACCGGGGAGCTGTTTTTT
CASSLTETNTGELFF
>TRBJ2-5|-|TRBD2|TRBV24-1
TGTGCCACCAGTGCCCTAGCGGGGGGAAAGGAGACCCAGTACTTC
CATSALAGGKETQYF
>TRBJ2-3|-|-|TRBV2
TGTGCCAGCTTGCAGGGTGGGACAGATACGCAGTATTTT
CASLQGGTDTQYF
>TRBJ2-3|few|-|TRBV11-2
TGTGCCTTCAGTAGGGGCCTCACAGATACGCAGTATTTT
CAFSRGLTDTQYF
>TRBJ2-3|-|TRBD2|TRBV27
TGTGCCAGCAGTTTCGCGGGAGGGACCTCGGGTACGCAGTATTTT
CASSFAGGTSGTQYF
>TRBJ2-7|-|TRBD2|TRBV20-1
TGCAGTGCTAGAATCGGGACTAGCGGGGCAAGCGAGCAGTACTTC
CSARIGTSGASEQYF
>TRBJ1-5|-|-|TRBV5-4
TGTGCCAGCAGCACGGGCGGTAGCAATCAGCCCCAGCATTTT
CASSTGGSNQPQHF
>TRBJ2-1|few|TRBD2|TRBV7-2
TGTGCCAGCAGCTTACAAGCGGGGGGGTTGGATGAGCAGTTCTTC
CASSLQAGGLDEQFF
>TRBJ1-6|-|TRBD1|TRBV23-1
TGCGCCAGCAGTCAATCCTGGGTGGACAGGGATAATTCACCCCTCCACTTT
CASSQSWVDRDNSPLHF
>TRBJ2-5|once|TRBD1|TRBV11-3
TGTGCCAGCACCGGACAGGGGGCTTTTGAATCTGAGACCCAGTACTTC
CASTGQGAFESETQYF
>TRBJ1-1|-|-|TRBV27
TGTGCCAGCAGTCCCATGGGGGTTCCCACTGAAGCTTTCTTT
CASSPMGVPTEAFF
>TRBJ2-2|once|-|TRBV27
TGTGCCAGCAGTGATCGACTCAGAACCGGGGAGCTGTTTTTT
CASSDRLRTGELFF
>TRBJ2-2|-|TRBD2|TRBV12-3/TRBV12-4
TGTGCCAGCAGTTTAGGAGGCATAGCGGGGGGGTACGTCGGGGAGCTGTTTTTT
CASSLGGIAGGYVGELFF
>TRBJ1-2|-|TRBD1|TRBV7-9
TGTGCCAGCAGCTTATCGGTCCGTCGGGACAGCTATGGCTACACCTTC
CASSLSVRRDSYGYTF
>TRBJ1-1|few|-|TRBV20-1
TGCAGTGCTAGATCGGGACTGTTTTTGAACACTGAAGCTTTCTTT
CSARSGLFLNTEAFF
>TRBJ1-3|-|-|TRBV19
TGTGCCAGTAGCCCAATACATGGCTCTGGAAACACCATATATTTT
CASSPIHGSGNTIYF
>TRBJ1-2|-|-|TRBV11-3
TGTGCCAGCAGCTTAGAAGGGCTGGGACAAACGTTCTATGGCTACACCTTC
CASSLEGLGQTFYGYTF
>TRBJ1-5|once|TRBD1|TRBV6-1
TGTGCCAGCAGGGAACAGGGGATCCTTTTCTCTTATAGCAATCAGCCCCAGCATTTT
CASREQGILFSYSNQPQHF